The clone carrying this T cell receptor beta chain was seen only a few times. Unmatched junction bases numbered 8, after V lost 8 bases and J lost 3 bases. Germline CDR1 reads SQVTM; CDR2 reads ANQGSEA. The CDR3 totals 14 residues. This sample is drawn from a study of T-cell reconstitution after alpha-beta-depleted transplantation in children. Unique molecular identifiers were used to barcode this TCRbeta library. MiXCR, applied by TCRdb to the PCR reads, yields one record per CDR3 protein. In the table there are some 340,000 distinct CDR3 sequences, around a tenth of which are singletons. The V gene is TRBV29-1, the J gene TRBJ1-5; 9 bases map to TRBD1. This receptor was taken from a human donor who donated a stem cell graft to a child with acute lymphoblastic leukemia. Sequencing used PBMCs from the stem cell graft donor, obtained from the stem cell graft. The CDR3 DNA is TGCAGCATCTCGACAGGGGGAAACAATCAGCCCCAGCATTTT. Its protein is CSISTGGNNQPQHF.